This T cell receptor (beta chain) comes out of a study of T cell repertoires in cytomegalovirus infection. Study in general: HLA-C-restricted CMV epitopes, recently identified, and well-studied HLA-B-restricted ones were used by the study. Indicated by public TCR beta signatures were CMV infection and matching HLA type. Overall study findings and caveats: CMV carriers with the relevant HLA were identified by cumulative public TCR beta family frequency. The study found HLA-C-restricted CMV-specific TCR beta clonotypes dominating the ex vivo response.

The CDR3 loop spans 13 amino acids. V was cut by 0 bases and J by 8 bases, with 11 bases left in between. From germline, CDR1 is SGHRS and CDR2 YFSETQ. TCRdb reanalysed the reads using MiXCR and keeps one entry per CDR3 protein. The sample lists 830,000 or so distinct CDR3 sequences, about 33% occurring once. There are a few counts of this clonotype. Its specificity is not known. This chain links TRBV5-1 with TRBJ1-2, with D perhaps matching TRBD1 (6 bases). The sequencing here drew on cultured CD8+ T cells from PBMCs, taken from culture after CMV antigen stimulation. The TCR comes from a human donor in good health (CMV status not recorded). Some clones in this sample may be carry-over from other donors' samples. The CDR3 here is CASSLEWGLGYTF. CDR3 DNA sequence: TGCGCCAGCAGCTTGGAGTGGGGGCTCGGCTACACCTTC.